The 2 T cell receptor beta chains below all came from one sample that was sequenced in a study of blood T cell repertoires in COVID-19 (dated by TCRdb to about 2020). Library creation used the immunoSEQ multiplex PCR assay. The table was pulled from immuneACCESS by TCRdb, which kept in-frame rearrangements only. Such tables lose some clones; where checked, under half of the loss comes from unresolved V genes, and the rest has no known cause. The sample data list about 200,000 clones, and 80% to 90% of these were observed just once. 2.2% of the sample lies in the top ten. Sequencing was done on a sample of peripheral blood. Every receptor here comes from a woman between 45 and 65 years old with acute or convalescent COVID-19.

This CDR3 reads CASSFNRGGYEQYF. The DNA for the CDR3 is TGTGCCAGCAGCTTTAACAGGGGGGGCTACGAGCAGTACTTC. This chain links TRBV7-4 with TRBJ2-7; a weak D match, TRBD1 (8 bases). The CDR3 is made up of 14 amino acids. Germline V gene sequence: CDR1 SGHVT, CDR2 SQSDAQ. With 3 bases removed from V and 3 bases from J, the gap between germline ends came to 12 bases.

The gene calls are TRBV30 and TRBJ2-3; D not resolved. The length of the CDR3 is 10 residues. The V gene lost 7 bases and the J gene lost 2 bases, with 4 bases spanning the gap. Germline CDR1 reads GTSNPN; CDR2 reads SVGIG (reference sequence). The CDR3 loop reads CAYYTDTQYF. The CDR3 DNA sequence: TGTGCCTATTACACAGATACGCAGTATTTT.